This TCR beta chain was captured by sequencing in a study of cytomegalovirus exposure and HLA in healthy donors. Both 60 Vbeta primers and 13 Jbeta primers went into the PCR. The repertoire was sequenced with immunoSEQ multiplex PCR; TCRdb's copy has only in-frame clones and lacks some. The sample shows 95,000 to 100,000 clones, around 77% of them seen only once. The CDR3 is 13 residues long. Germline CDR1 SNHLY, CDR2 FYNNEI. Deletions cut 8 bases from V and 4 bases from J, with 11 bases between. Specimen: PBMCs. The sequence came from a female donor in good health and CMV-seronegative. The chain combines TRBV2 with TRBJ1-4, with D possibly being TRBD1 (6 bases). The CDR3 loop is CASQDSLNEKLFF. The CDR3 region has the DNA TGTGCCAGCCAGGACAGTCTTAATGAAAAACTGTTTTTT.